The 32 T cell receptor beta chains presented below share a single source sample, sequenced in a study of neurological immune-mediated disorders. TCRdb re-called the 5' RACE reads with MiXCR, one entry per CDR3 protein. The sample includes around 53,000 distinct CDR3 sequences, about 4% of them seen just once. Sequenced: PBMCs. These receptors originate from a man over 45 with multiple sclerosis.

Concerning this clonotype itself: A read error may be the cause here, since a much bigger clone is one base away. The chain recombines TRBV6-5 with TRBJ1-1; tentative D call: TRBD1 (6 bases). With 6 bases removed from V and 5 bases from J, the gap between germline ends came to 16 bases. The V gene's germline CDR1 is MNHEY and CDR2 SVGAGI. The CDR3 totals 14 residues. The CDR3 loop is CASRPGKGGTEAFF. CDR3 in DNA: TGTGCCAGCAGACCTGGAAAGGGGGGGACTGAAGCTTTCTTT.

The chain couples TRBV7-9 to TRBJ1-1, with D uncertain. The V and J ends lost 3 bases and 4 bases respectively, with 9 bases between them. From germline, CDR1 is SEHNR and CDR2 FQNEAQ (reference sequence). This CDR3 has 13 residues. The CDR3 bases are TGTGCCAGCAGCTTGGCCTTGGTCACTGAAGCTTTCTTT. Translating gives CASSLALVTEAFF.

The chain employs TRBV7-6 and TRBJ2-3; no clear D gene. In germline, CDR1 is SGHVS, CDR2 FNYEAQ. There are 15 residues in the CDR3. Trimming pared 1 base from V and 6 bases from J, leaving 14 bases between. The CDR3 reads CASSLEAQYLDTQYF. The CDR3 DNA reads TGTGCCAGCAGCTTAGAAGCTCAATACTTGGATACGCAGTATTTT.

This clonotype was seen many times. The V call is TRBV27, the J call TRBJ1-5; the D gene is possibly TRBD1 (6 bases). The V end was cut by 6 bases, the J end by 3 bases, with 12 bases between. Germline values: CDR1 MNHEY, CDR2 SMNVEV (reference sequence). This CDR3 has 14 amino acids. CDR3 in amino acids: CASRATGYNQPQHF. CDR3 DNA sequence: TGTGCCAGCAGAGCCACAGGGTACAATCAGCCCCAGCATTTT.

In its sample, this clonotype was seen many times. The chain has TRBV12-3 or TRBV12-4 and TRBJ1-3; no definite D call. The CDR3 has 15 amino acids. V was trimmed by 6 bases and J by 0 bases, leaving 12 bases between them. In DNA form, the CDR3 reads TGTGCCAGCAGACCAACACAGCGCTCTGGAAACACCATATATTTT. Protein product: CASRPTQRSGNTIYF.

With respect to this clonotype: A much larger clone differs from this one at a single base, so this may be a read error. The gene calls are TRBV4-2 and TRBJ1-5, with D hard to call. This CDR3 comprises 16 residues. CDR1 and CDR2 from the germline V gene are LGHNA and YNFKEQ. CDR3 residues: CASSQDVDDNGQPQNF. As DNA, the CDR3 is TGTGCCAGCAGCCAAGATGTAGACGACAATGGGCAGCCCCAGAATTTT.

The chain links TRBV25-1 to TRBJ1-1; D is uncertain. The CDR3 is made up of 13 amino acids. In germline, CDR1 is MGHDK, CDR2 SYGVNS. Trimming took off 2 bases at V and 5 bases at J, with 9 bases between the two ends. CDR3 sequence reads: CASSEKVWTEAFF. Written as DNA, the CDR3 is TGTGCCAGCAGTGAAAAAGTGTGGACTGAAGCTTTCTTT.

This clonotype appeared many times. The V call is TRBV10-3, the J call TRBJ1-1, with D possibly being TRBD1 (5 bases). CDR1 and CDR2 from the germline V gene are ENHRY and SYGVKD. V lost 6 bases, J lost 3 bases, and 8 bases lay in between. The CDR3 totals 12 residues. The CDR3 sequence: CAISSGDTEAFF. In DNA form, the CDR3 reads TGTGCCATCAGCTCGGGGGACACTGAAGCTTTCTTT.

This clonotype was seen more than once but under ten times. The rearrangement uses TRBV10-3 and TRBJ1-2; D not resolved. The CDR3 loop spans 12 amino acids. Trimming took 0 bases from V and 6 from J, leaving 5 bases between them. Per germline, CDR1 ENHRY and CDR2 SYGVKD. As DNA, the CDR3 is TGTGCCATCAGTGAGTCTGGGAATGGCTACACCTTC. This encodes CAISESGNGYTF.

The V call is TRBV4-1, the J call TRBJ2-1; D is uncertain. Germline CDR1 and CDR2: MGHRA and YSYEKL. V shed 0 bases and J shed 7 bases, with 19 bases lying between them. The CDR3 extends over 17 amino acids. The CDR3: CASSQEYEVYFFNEQFF. The DNA for the CDR3 is TGCGCCAGCAGCCAAGAATATGAGGTTTACTTTTTTAATGAGCAGTTCTTC.

This clonotype was seen at least ten times. This chain uses TRBV9 with TRBJ1-1; D is unresolved. Per germline, CDR1 SGDLS and CDR2 YYNGEE. V was shortened by 3 bases and J by 3 bases, with 12 bases between the two germline ends. The CDR3 runs 14 residues. CDR3 nucleotides: TGTGCCAGCAGCGATGGGCGAATGGACACTGAAGCTTTCTTT. Its protein product is CASSDGRMDTEAFF.

The table lists this clonotype with many counts. The rearrangement uses TRBV7-2 and TRBJ2-7, with TRBD2 matching 10 bases. The CDR3 runs to 18 residues. The V segment lost 4 bases and the J segment 3 bases; nucleotides outside the gene matches: 15. CDR1 is SGHTA and CDR2 is FQGNSA in the germline V gene. CDR3 residues: CASSSHPISGRAVYEQYF. The CDR3 DNA reads as TGTGCCAGCAGCTCTCACCCAATAAGCGGGAGGGCAGTCTACGAGCAGTACTTC.

The chain employs TRBV7-3 and TRBJ2-3; no definite D call. Trimming stripped 3 bases from V and 4 bases from J, with 8 bases between. The length of the CDR3 is 13 residues. CDR1 is SGHTA, CDR2 FQGTGA, per germline. Written as DNA, the CDR3 is TGTGCCAGCAGCTTCCATCTCGCAGATACGCAGTATTTT. Its protein is CASSFHLADTQYF.

This clonotype came up many times. DNA of the CDR3: TGCAGTGCTCCGGGACAGGGGTCTGGGGAGCAGTACTTC. Its translation is CSAPGQGSGEQYF. The genes are TRBV20-1 and TRBJ2-7; 10 bases are a match to TRBD1. The length of the CDR3 is 13 residues. V trimming: 5 bases; J trimming: 7 bases; junction bases outside the gene matches: 8. Germline V gene sequence: CDR1 DFQATT, CDR2 SNEGSKA (reference sequence).

This clonotype has at least ten counts. This chain connects TRBV12-3 or TRBV12-4 to TRBJ2-5; 8 bases agree with TRBD2. The CDR3 extends over 16 amino acids. J gave up 7 bases and V 5 bases, and 15 bases lay outside the gene matches. The CDR3 sequence: CASSPLASGPTRTQYF. The CDR3 DNA reads TGTGCCAGCAGTCCCCTGGCTAGCGGGCCGACGCGGACCCAGTACTTC.

This clonotype has at least ten counts. The V gene is TRBV2, the J gene TRBJ2-3; no clear D. V lost 4 bases and J lost 0, with 17 bases in between. CDR1 and CDR2 from the germline V gene are SNHLY and FYNNEI. CDR3 length: 17 residues. In nucleotides, the CDR3 is TGTGCCAGCAGTGGAGCCCGCACAGTGCCTAGCACAGATACGCAGTATTTT. It yields the protein CASSGARTVPSTDTQYF.

This clonotype was recorded at least ten times. This sequence joins TRBV5-1 and TRBJ1-2; 7 bases align to TRBD1. V was clipped by 0 bases and J by 3 bases; unmatched bases: 5. CDR3 size: 15 residues. The germline V gene has CDR1 SGHRS and CDR2 YFSETQ. CDR3 sequence: CASSLDPQGDYGYTF. The CDR3 DNA reads as TGCGCCAGCAGCTTGGACCCCCAGGGGGACTATGGCTACACCTTC.

This clonotype was recorded at least ten times. An end of the junction does not agree with germline; a read error may underlie this. The chain combines TRBV9 with TRBJ1-6; possibly TRBD1 for D (6 bases). CDR3 size: 14 residues. Germline V gives CDR1 SGDLS, CDR2 YYNGEE. Written as DNA, the CDR3 is TGTGCCAGCAGCGCCGACGGCAGGGGTTCACCCCTCAACTTT. Amino acid sequence: CASSADGRGSPLNF.

This clonotype was recorded at least ten times. This chain uses TRBV18 with TRBJ1-2; a possible D gene is TRBD1 (6 bases). Germline V CDR1 and CDR2: KGHSH, LQKENI. There are 15 residues in the CDR3. V was cut by 0 bases and J by 2 bases, with 10 bases left in between. CDR3 protein: CASSPPKQGNYGYTF. The CDR3 DNA sequence: TGTGCCAGCTCACCACCGAAACAGGGAAACTATGGCTACACCTTC.

This clonotype was counted at least ten times. V gene TRBV20-1 combines with J gene TRBJ1-3, with TRBD1 matching 9 bases. Germline CDR1 is DFQATT and CDR2 is SNEGSKA (reference sequence). The CDR3 spans 14 residues. The trim removed 6 bases at V and 3 bases at J, leaving 6 bases unmatched. The CDR3 coding sequence is TGCAGTGCACCGACAGGGGGTAGTGGAAACACCATATATTTT. This gives the protein CSAPTGGSGNTIYF.

This clonotype has a count of ten or more. This chain joins TRBV6-5 and TRBJ2-3; 14 positions agree with TRBD2. The CDR3 has 18 amino acids. Germline values: CDR1 MNHEY, CDR2 SVGAGI. The J segment lost 1 base and the V segment lost 6 bases, leaving 9 bases of the junction unmatched. CDR3 nucleotide sequence: TGTGCCAGCAGACCGGAGGGACTAGCGGGGGACCGCACAGATACGCAGTATTTT. Translation: CASRPEGLAGDRTDTQYF.

This clonotype was seen repeatedly, ten times or more. Written as DNA, the CDR3 is TGTGCCAGCAGCTTAATGGCGGACACTGTGAACACTGAAGCTTTCTTT. Translated: CASSLMADTVNTEAFF. V and J are TRBV7-3 and TRBJ1-1; D possibly corresponds to TRBD1 (5 bases). This CDR3 is 16 amino acids long. V lost 1 base and J lost 0, with 12 bases in between. Germline V CDR1 and CDR2: SGHTA, FQGTGA.

V gene TRBV5-1 combines with J gene TRBJ2-3, with D perhaps given as TRBD1 or TRBD2 (5 bases each). Trimming removed 4 bases from V and 5 bases from J, with 14 bases in between. The CDR3 is made up of 14 amino acids. In germline, CDR1 is SGHRS, CDR2 YFSETQ. CDR3 amino acids: CASSLGTGKDTQYF. The CDR3 DNA reads TGCGCCAGCAGCCTAGGGACGGGAAAAGATACGCAGTATTTT.

This clonotype was seen repeatedly, ten times or more. The V gene is TRBV28, the J gene TRBJ2-1; 8 bases map to TRBD2. The CDR3 sequence is 17 residues long. V dropped 7 bases and J dropped 0; count of bases not matched to a gene: 11. From germline, CDR1 is MDHEN and CDR2 SYDVKM. DNA of the CDR3: TGTGCCAGCAACAGCGGGAGAGTTTCCCGCTCCTACAATGAGCAGTTCTTC. This encodes CASNSGRVSRSYNEQFF.

In this sample, this clonotype turned up a few times. V and J are TRBV14 and TRBJ1-3, with D unresolved. Germline assignment: CDR1 SGHDN and CDR2 FVKESK. The CDR3 length is 13 residues. The germline V and J ends were trimmed by 2 bases and 7 bases, with 9 bases remaining between them. As DNA, the CDR3 is TGTGCCAGCAGCCAATTTATCCGGAACACCATATATTTT. Encoded protein: CASSQFIRNTIYF.

This clonotype was seen many times. This chain connects TRBV7-2 to TRBJ2-7; D perhaps matches TRBD1 (6 bases). The germline CDR1 and CDR2 sequences are SGHTA and FQGNSA. The CDR3 extends over 11 amino acids. Trimming shortened V by 5 bases and J by 10 bases, and 12 bases separated the two germline ends. CDR3 DNA: TGTGCCAGCAGCCAAGGACAGACTCAGTACTTC. Translating it yields CASSQGQTQYF. Based on the CDR3 plus reference TRBV7-2 and TRBJ2-7, the full variable domain is GAGVSQSPSNKVTEKGKDVELRCDPISGHTALYWYRQSLGQGLEFLIYFQGNSAPDKSGLPSDRFSAERTGGSVSTLTIQRTQQEDSAVYLCASSQGQTQYFGPGTRLTVT.

This clonotype was observed many times. This chain joins TRBV15 and TRBJ2-7, with a tentative D call TRBD2 (6 bases). This CDR3 is built from 12 residues. CDR1 and CDR2 (germline): LNHNV, YYDKDF (reference sequence). Trimming removed 8 bases from V and 0 bases from J, with 8 bases in between. The CDR3 sequence: CATGGVSYEQYF. CDR3 nucleotides: TGTGCCACCGGAGGGGTCTCCTACGAGCAGTACTTC.

This clonotype showed up many times. CDR3 in DNA: TGTGCCAGCGGTCGACTGAACACCGGGGAGCTGTTTTTT. It codes for CASGRLNTGELFF. The chain uses TRBV12-3 or TRBV12-4 and TRBJ2-2; D remains unclear. The CDR3 loop spans 13 amino acids. V was clipped by 8 bases and J by 1 base, with 8 bases between them.

This clonotype has ten or more counts. The chain employs TRBV9 and TRBJ2-1, with a possible D match to TRBD2 (5 bases). The CDR3 is 13 residues long. The V gene lost 0 bases and the J gene lost 5 bases, with 6 bases spanning the gap. The germline CDR1 and CDR2 sequences are SGDLS and YYNGEE. The CDR3 DNA sequence: TGTGCCAGCAGCGTAGCAGCGGACAATGAGCAGTTCTTC. It is translated as CASSVAADNEQFF.

In this sample, this clonotype turned up many times. J is TRBJ2-6 and V is TRBV28; D not certain. The length of the CDR3 is 15 residues. Trimming took 4 bases from V and 0 from J, leaving 7 bases between them. The germline gives CDR1 MDHEN, CDR2 SYDVKM. Here the CDR3 DNA reads TGTGCCAGCAGTTCCGCCGGCTCTGGGGCCAACGTCCTGACTTTC. Protein: CASSSAGSGANVLTF.

On this clonotype: The junction differs from germline at one of its ends, possibly a read error. The J gene is TRBJ1-6, the V gene TRBV20-1; D not certain. The CDR3 has 17 amino acids. Germline V CDR1 and CDR2: DFQATT, SNEGSKA (reference sequence). The CDR3 sequence: CSASDWRQGSYNSPLNF. The CDR3 nucleotides read TGCAGTGCTAGTGATTGGAGGCAAGGCTCCTATAATTCACCCCTCAACTTT.

This clonotype was seen repeatedly, ten times or more. The chain uses TRBV5-1 and TRBJ2-1; TRBD2 agrees at 7 bases. Trimming at V came to 4 bases and at J to 9 bases, leaving 13 bases not matched to a gene. This CDR3 comprises 15 residues. Germline loops: CDR1 SGHRS, CDR2 YFSETQ. The CDR3 sequence is CASSNRLALGSEQFF. In DNA, the CDR3 is TGCGCCAGCAGCAACCGACTAGCATTAGGCAGTGAGCAGTTCTTC.